The 14 T cell receptor beta chains below were found in one sample sequenced in a study of T cell changes during pregnancy in multiple sclerosis. Method: immunoSEQ multiplex PCR; TCRdb's copy keeps in-frame clones and lacks some. The repertoire includes some 100,000 clones, 90% to 95% of them detected once, and about 0.9% sits in the top ten. The starting material was peripheral blood, obtained before pregnancy. These receptors were taken from a female donor with multiple sclerosis, enrolled in a pregnancy study.

V gene TRBV27 combines with J gene TRBJ1-1; 9 nucleotides match TRBD1. The germline CDR1 and CDR2 sequences are MNHEY and SMNVEV (reference sequence). This CDR3 comprises 13 residues. V lost 6 bases to trimming and J lost 11 bases; unmatched junction nucleotides: 10. CDR3 sequence: CASSDRGANGAFF. CDR3 DNA: TGTGCCAGCAGCGACAGGGGGGCCAATGGGGCTTTCTTT.

The chain's CDR3 is CASSLKGDGYNYGYTF. As DNA, the CDR3 is TGTGCCAGCAGCCTGAAGGGGGACGGCTATAACTATGGCTACACCTTC. The V and J genes are TRBV2 and TRBJ1-2, with D possibly being TRBD1 (6 bases). This CDR3 contains 16 residues. Trimming removed 6 bases from V and 1 base from J, with 18 bases in between. In germline, CDR1 is SNHLY, CDR2 FYNNEI.

The gene calls are TRBV30 and TRBJ2-7; the match to TRBD1 covers 8 bases. The germline gives CDR1 GTSNPN, CDR2 SVGIG (reference sequence). This CDR3 has 13 residues. Germline trimming cut 5 bases from V and 0 bases from J; bases unmatched to any gene: 3. The CDR3 region has the DNA TGTGCCTGGGGACAGGGATTCTCCTACGAGCAGTACTTC. Encoded protein: CAWGQGFSYEQYF.

V usage is TRBV6-5 and J usage is TRBJ1-2; TRBD1 matches 7 bases. The CDR3 covers 15 residues. J gave up 6 bases and V 5 bases, and 12 bases lay outside the gene matches. CDR1 is MNHEY and CDR2 is SVGAGI in the germline V gene. The CDR3 sequence: CASSRQGQRGDGYTF. CDR3 bases: TGTGCCAGCAGTCGACAGGGACAGCGGGGGGATGGCTACACCTTC.

The V gene is TRBV4-1, the J gene TRBJ2-7; TRBD1 matches at 7 bases. Germline V gene data show CDR1 as MGHRA and CDR2 as YSYEKL. This CDR3 is 14 amino acids long. J gave up 2 bases and V 5 bases, and 6 bases lay outside the gene matches. The CDR3 region is CASSDRQGTYEQYF. As DNA, the CDR3 is TGCGCCAGCAGCGACCGACAGGGCACCTACGAGCAGTACTTC.

The gene calls are TRBV14 and TRBJ2-7; 8 positions agree with TRBD1. V lost 0 bases to trimming and J lost 7 bases; unmatched junction nucleotides: 17. The CDR3 has 18 residues. From germline, CDR1 is SGHDN and CDR2 FVKESK. The CDR3 region has the DNA TGTGCCAGCAGCCAAGATACTATCCGGGCGACAGGGGAAGTAGAGCAGTACTTC. This translates into CASSQDTIRATGEVEQYF.

The V gene is TRBV6-5, the J gene TRBJ2-1, with D possibly TRBD2 on 6 matching bases. Germline loops: CDR1 MNHEY, CDR2 SVGAGI. The CDR3 length is 15 residues. V lost 6 bases to trimming and J lost 0 bases, with 12 bases between them. Written as DNA, the CDR3 is TGTGCCAGCAGCCGCGCCGGGAGCTCCTACAATGAGCAGTTCTTC. Residues: CASSRAGSSYNEQFF.

The chain recombines TRBV27 with TRBJ1-2; maybe TRBD1 (6 bases). CDR1 MNHEY and CDR2 SMNVEV come from the germline V gene (reference sequence). The CDR3 is made up of 15 amino acids. V lost 7 bases, J lost 2 bases, and 17 bases lay in between. The CDR3 DNA is TGTGCCAGCACCGCTTATACAGGGAAAAACTATGGCTACACCTTC. Translated: CASTAYTGKNYGYTF.

The chain has TRBV4-1 and TRBJ2-5; a possible D gene is TRBD2 (5 bases). CDR3 length: 15 amino acids. Germline assignment: CDR1 MGHRA and CDR2 YSYEKL. Trimming took off 1 base at V and 2 bases at J, with 11 bases between the two ends. CDR3 DNA: TGCGCCAGCAGCCAAGCGGGCGGAGGACAAGAGACCCAGTACTTC. As protein: CASSQAGGGQETQYF.

This chain links TRBV27 with TRBJ2-2; D is undetermined. V was cut by 3 bases and J by 1 base, with 9 bases left in between. CDR1 is MNHEY, CDR2 SMNVEV, per germline (reference sequence). This CDR3 has 15 amino acids. CDR3 bases: TGTGCCAGCAGTTTTGGGCACAGGAACACCGGGGAGCTGTTTTTT. Encoded protein: CASSFGHRNTGELFF.

The CDR3 DNA reads as TGTGCCAGCAGCACGACAGGGGTCCTCCAAGAGACCCAGTACTTC. This codes for CASSTTGVLQETQYF. The rearrangement links TRBV27 to TRBJ2-5; TRBD1 agrees at 8 bases. V shed 6 bases, J shed 1 base, and the junction held 7 bases outside the gene matches. The germline V gene encodes CDR1 MNHEY and CDR2 SMNVEV (reference sequence). The CDR3 loop spans 15 amino acids.

This chain uses TRBV6-5 with TRBJ2-1; 9 bases match TRBD1. The CDR3 contains 14 residues. With V trimmed by 6 bases and J by 5 bases, 5 bases remained unmatched. From germline, CDR1 is MNHEY and CDR2 SVGAGI. For the CDR3, the DNA is TGTGCCAGCAGCTGGGACAGGGTTCACAATGAGCAGTTCTTC. It codes for CASSWDRVHNEQFF.

This clone appeared a few times. V usage is TRBV12-5 and J usage is TRBJ1-3, with 7 bases aligning to TRBD1. The J segment lost 0 bases and the V segment lost 1 base, leaving 3 bases of the junction unmatched. Germline V gene sequence: CDR1 LGHNT, CDR2 FRNRAP. CDR3 length: 16 amino acids. CDR3 protein: CASGLGTGLSGNTIYF. CDR3 DNA: TGTGCTAGTGGTTTGGGGACAGGCCTCTCTGGAAACACCATATATTTT.

The chain couples TRBV15 to TRBJ1-1, with D possibly TRBD1 on 5 matching bases. The CDR3 is made up of 12 amino acids. Between the trimmed V and J ends, which lost 5 bases and 3 bases, there was a span of 7 bases. CDR1 and CDR2 from the germline V gene are LNHNV and YYDKDF (reference sequence). CDR3 sequence (DNA): TGTGCCACCAGCGGACAAGACACTGAAGCTTTCTTT. It codes for CATSGQDTEAFF.